This entry is about one T cell receptor (beta chain). The CDR3 is 15 amino acids. V was clipped by 5 bases and J by 5 bases, with 18 bases between them. Germline CDR1 reads SEHNR; CDR2 reads FQNEAQ (reference sequence). This sample is part of a study of blood T cell repertoires in COVID-19. At the level of the study: Acute and convalescent COVID-19 samples came from the United States, Italy and Spain.

Grouping used clinical history reported by participants in a survey and questionnaire. Each exposed participant met a COVID-19 case in the 2 weeks preceding study entry. Under the authors' procedure: Cell counts per sample came from amplifying reference gene primers. The assay was immunoSEQ multiplex PCR, and TCRdb's table has in-frame clones only and misses some. V and J calls and clone size follow that table, whereas D and trimming were derived from the DNA. The table includes about 430,000 clones, around nine tenths detected once. This chain uses TRBV7-9 with TRBJ2-5, with D uncertain. This receptor was identified in a woman in her late teens or twenties who had been exposed to COVID-19. Sequenced: PBMCs or T cells enriched from blood (not recorded which). The CDR3 reads CASSLGTTRLETQYF. In DNA, the CDR3 is TGTGCCAGCAGCCTCGGCACTACCCGACTGGAGACCCAGTACTTC.